Listed here are 2 T cell receptor beta chains from one sample, sequenced in a study of T-cell reconstitution after alpha-beta-depleted transplantation in children. Unique molecular identifiers were built into the TCRbeta library. MiXCR was run by TCRdb on the PCR reads, yielding one entry per CDR3 protein. This sample carries a few hundred thousand distinct CDR3 sequences, around 21% of them seen once, and the ten largest clones take about 3.8%. The source material was PBMCs from the stem cell graft donor, sampled from the stem cell graft. The receptors were sampled from a human donor who donated a stem cell graft to a child with acute myeloid leukemia.

This clonotype was seen repeatedly, ten times or more. The CDR3 nucleotides read TGTGCCAGCAGCCCGCGCACAGGGCTAAATGAGCAGTTCTTC. It is translated as CASSPRTGLNEQFF. J is TRBJ2-1 and V is TRBV12-3 or TRBV12-4; weak D call: TRBD1 (6 bases). The CDR3 has 14 residues. V shed 6 bases and J shed 7 bases, with 16 bases lying between them.

This clonotype appeared many times. The chain joins TRBV6-5 to TRBJ1-3; D perhaps matches TRBD1 (6 bases). Germline-derived CDR1 and CDR2 are MNHEY and SVGAGI. This CDR3 is 15 amino acids long. V was pared by 3 bases and J by 4 bases, with 13 bases between. CDR3 amino acids: CASSYTGLRGNTIYF. Here the CDR3 DNA reads TGTGCCAGCAGTTATACAGGGTTGAGAGGAAACACCATATATTTT.